This paragraph reports one TCR beta chain. These data come from a study of blood T cells in healthy people across ages. With a J-beta primer mix and a sample-barcoded 5' primer, a second PCR ran about 6 to 11 cycles. A 12-random-nucleotide template-switch adaptor tagged each cDNA molecule. Each CDR3 protein gets one entry after TCRdb re-called the 5' RACE reads with MiXCR. The sample yields 700,000 or so distinct CDR3 sequences, around 38% seen once. The CDR3 covers 16 residues. The trim removed 7 bases at V and 4 bases at J, leaving 11 bases unmatched. Germline CDR1 reads LNHDA; CDR2 reads SQIVND (reference sequence).

The sequence came from an elderly man in good health. V usage is TRBV19 and J usage is TRBJ1-5; TRBD1 agrees at 9 bases. Source material: blood. The DNA for the CDR3 is TGTGCCAGTAAACGAGGGGACAGGGCCCGAAATCAGCCCCAGCATTTT. Amino acid sequence: CASKRGDRARNQPQHF. Drawing the rest from reference TRBV19 and TRBJ1-5, the complete variable domain is DGGITQSPKYLFRKEGQNVTLSCEQNLNHDAMYWYRQDPGQGLRLIYYSQIVNDFQKGDIAEGYSVSREKKESFPLTVTSAQKNPTAFYLCASKRGDRARNQPQHFGDGTRLSIL.